This T cell receptor beta chain came from a study of beta chain features in type 1 diabetes. Findings and caveats of the study: Naive, central memory and Treg TCRB repertoires appeared more alike in patients than in healthy donors.

For this clone: Its antigen is unidentified.

Since all of the isolated RNA was reverse transcribed, expressed TCRB transcripts were what got sequenced. The method was immunoSEQ multiplex PCR; TCRdb's version includes in-frame clones alone and lacks a portion of them. The table includes fewer than 200,000 clones, 10% to 15% detected once. Trimming took 4 bases from V and 1 from J, leaving 23 bases between them. CDR3 length equals 18 residues. Germline values: CDR1 SEHNR, CDR2 FQNEAQ (reference sequence). The specimen sequenced was central memory CD4+ T cells from blood. The TCR was taken from a woman between 18 and 29 years old in good health. This rearrangement joins TRBV7-9 to TRBJ2-7; D is perhaps TRBD2 (6 bases). CDR3 DNA: TGTGCCAGCAGCTCCGGGCGGGGACTCATTACAACTTCCTACGAGCAGTACTTC. Encoded protein: CASSSGRGLITTSYEQYF.